These T cell receptor beta chains were read from a single sample in a study of blood T cell repertoires in COVID-19. Using immunoSEQ multiplex PCR, the repertoire was profiled, and TCRdb retains in-frame clones only, with some absent. The data show over 130,000 clones, with nearly 80% seen just once and roughly 2.9% held by the top ten. Sequencing used PBMCs or T cells enriched from blood (not recorded which). These receptors all come from a woman between 50 and 59 years old who had recovered from COVID-19. Each CDR3 is given with its conserved first and last residue. The D gene is left open where the match is weak. Some rows have no size entry. The others give once, few or many, or a class for an expanded clone.

TGTGCCAGCAGTCACAACCTAGCGGGGTACCACTCCTACAATGAGCAGTTCTTC	CASSHNLAGYHSYNEQFF	TRBV27	-	TRBD2	TRBJ2-1
TGTGCCAGCAGCCAAACAGGGGCAGACGGCTACACCTTC	CASSQTGADGYTF	TRBV7-3	-	TRBD1	TRBJ1-2
TGTGCCAGCAGCCCAGGGGGGCACACTGAAGCTTTCTTT	CASSPGGHTEAFF	TRBV7-2	-	TRBD1	TRBJ1-1
TGTGCCAGCAGCCAAAAAAACCCGCGGGGCACAGATACGCAGTATTTT	CASSQKNPRGTDTQYF	TRBV21-1	-	-	TRBJ2-3
TGTGCCAGCAGTTTAAAACAGGGGGTTGAAAAACTGTTTTTT	CASSLKQGVEKLFF	TRBV28	-	TRBD1	TRBJ1-4
TGCGCCAGCAGCTTCGGAGCGGACACAGATACGCAGTATTTT	CASSFGADTDTQYF	TRBV5-1	few	-	TRBJ2-3
TGTGCCAGCAGTAGCACCGGGAACACTGAAGCTTTCTTT	CASSSTGNTEAFF	TRBV12-3/TRBV12-4	-	-	TRBJ1-1
TGTGCCAGCAGGGTCCGCCGCCGGGACAGGGACGAAAAACTGTTTTTT	CASRVRRRDRDEKLFF	TRBV28	few	TRBD1	TRBJ1-4
TGCGCCAGCAGCCCGGGACAGGGGGACCGCTACACCTTC	CASSPGQGDRYTF	TRBV5-1	-	TRBD1	TRBJ1-2
TGTGCCAGCAGCTTGGGGGGACTCAAGGAGACCCAGTACTTC	CASSLGGLKETQYF	TRBV5-5	-	-	TRBJ2-5
TGTGCCAGCAGCTTGGGACAGGGGAGTTCGGGCTACACCTTC	CASSLGQGSSGYTF	TRBV5-6	-	TRBD1	TRBJ1-2
TGTGCCAGCAGCTCCGGACTAGCGGGAAGGGGCGGGGAGCTGTTTTTT	CASSSGLAGRGGELFF	TRBV5-4	-	TRBD2	TRBJ2-2
TGTGCCAGCAGCCCCTGGGGGACTAACACAGATACGCAGTATTTT	CASSPWGTNTDTQYF	TRBV7-9	-	TRBD2	TRBJ2-3
TGTGCCAGCAGTTCCCCGGGGGGACCCTCTGGAAACACCATATATTTT	CASSSPGGPSGNTIYF	TRBV28	-	-	TRBJ1-3
TGTGCCAGCAGTGAGGGGAGGAACAATGAGCAGTTCTTC	CASSEGRNNEQFF	TRBV2	-	-	TRBJ2-1
TGTGCCAGCAGCCTAGGGGACAGGGGTTCCTACGAGCAGTACTTC	CASSLGDRGSYEQYF	TRBV3-1/TRBV3-2	-	TRBD1	TRBJ2-7
TGTGCCAGCAGTGAACTAGCGGGAGCTTCTGGGGCCAACGTCCTGACTTTC	CASSELAGASGANVLTF	TRBV6-1	-	TRBD2	TRBJ2-6
TGCGCCAGCAGCCCCGACTCGGCGAAAGAGACCCAGTACTTC	CASSPDSAKETQYF	TRBV5-1	-	-	TRBJ2-5
TGTGCCATCAGTGCAGGGGGGAGCTCCTACAATGAGCAGTTCTTC	CAISAGGSSYNEQFF	TRBV10-3	-	-	TRBJ2-1
TGTGCCAGCAGTGAATTGACAGGGACCCCCGGCTACACCTTC	CASSELTGTPGYTF	TRBV2	-	TRBD1	TRBJ1-2
TGCAGCGTTGAAGGCCAGGGGGTCGACTACAATGAGCAGTTCTTC	CSVEGQGVDYNEQFF	TRBV29-1	-	TRBD1	TRBJ2-1
TGCGCCAGCAGCCCTGGACTAGCGGGAGTCTTCCAAGAGACCCAGTACTTC	CASSPGLAGVFQETQYF	TRBV5-1	-	TRBD2	TRBJ2-5
TGTGCCAGCAGCCGTAGCGTGGGCGGGGAGCTGTTTTTT	CASSRSVGGELFF	TRBV11-2	-	-	TRBJ2-2
TGTGCCAGCAGCCATACGCTAGCGGGGGCCTACGAGCAGTACTTC	CASSHTLAGAYEQYF	TRBV3-1/TRBV3-2	-	TRBD2	TRBJ2-7
TGTGCCTGGAGGGAGGTGGTTTATAATTCACCCCTCCACTTT	CAWREVVYNSPLHF	TRBV30	-	-	TRBJ1-6
TGTGCCAGCAGCCAAGTCGCCAGGGTGAACACTGAAGCTTTCTTT	CASSQVARVNTEAFF	TRBV3-1/TRBV3-2	-	-	TRBJ1-1
TGTGCCAGCAGCTTACGACAGGACACTGAAGCTTTCTTT	CASSLRQDTEAFF	TRBV7-9	few	-	TRBJ1-1
TGTGCCAGCAGCCAGCCCGGGACACGGCGCTACGAGCAGTACTTC	CASSQPGTRRYEQYF	TRBV14	-	-	TRBJ2-7
TGTGCCAGCAGCTTGGGGGTTAGGGCCCCCGGGGGCACAGATACGCAGTATTTT	CASSLGVRAPGGTDTQYF	TRBV5-4	once	-	TRBJ2-3